The 10 T cell receptor beta chains below all came from one sample that was sequenced in a study of T cell responses to AZD1222 COVID-19 vaccine. TCRdb's table, derived via immunoSEQ multiplex PCR, lists solely in-frame clones and lacks some. The sample consists of more than 95,000 clones, approximately 91% of them appearing once. The sample here was peripheral blood, taken on day 0 of AZD1222 vaccination. Receptor source: an adult in good health.

The chain combines TRBV7-9 with TRBJ1-4; possibly TRBD1 for D (5 bases). The CDR3 length is 15 residues. Germline lookup yields CDR1 SEHNR and CDR2 FQNEAQ (reference sequence). The germline V and J ends were trimmed by 1 base and 7 bases, with 13 bases remaining between them. CDR3 coding DNA: TGTGCCAGCAGCTTAGGAGGGGTTGTAGGTGAAAAACTGTTTTTT. This encodes CASSLGGVVGEKLFF.

This rearrangement joins TRBV6-1 to TRBJ1-1, with 9 positions matching TRBD1. Germline trimming cut 2 bases from V and 0 bases from J; bases unmatched to any gene: 7. This CDR3 spans 17 amino acids. Per the germline V gene, CDR1 is MNHNS and CDR2 is SASEGT. The CDR3 bases are TGTGCCAGCAGTGAAAAAAGGACAGGGGCTATGAACACTGAAGCTTTCTTT. Protein: CASSEKRTGAMNTEAFF.

This chain connects TRBV27 to TRBJ1-2, with D unresolved. The CDR3 runs to 17 residues. Germline V gene data show CDR1 as MNHEY and CDR2 as SMNVEV (reference sequence). V lost 5 bases to trimming and J lost 2 bases, with 21 bases between them. The CDR3, as DNA: TGTGCCAGCAGTCCCCTGGCCTTGAGAGCTGTAAACTATGGCTACACCTTC. This gives the protein CASSPLALRAVNYGYTF.

The CDR3 spells CASRSYTGDYGYTF. Here the CDR3 DNA reads TGTGCCAGCCGGAGCTACACAGGGGACTATGGCTACACCTTC. The chain links TRBV2 to TRBJ1-2, with TRBD1 matching over 7 bases. The germline V gene has CDR1 SNHLY and CDR2 FYNNEI. J lost 3 bases, V lost 8 bases, and 9 bases had no gene match. The CDR3 has 14 amino acids.

V and J are TRBV6-5 and TRBJ2-7; unclear D gene. The V end lost 10 bases, the J end lost 3 bases, and 10 bases lay between the germline ends. In germline, CDR1 is MNHEY, CDR2 SVGAGI. CDR3 length: 11 amino acids. The CDR3 nucleotides read TGTGCCACCCGACACAACTACGAGCAGTACTTC. It codes for CATRHNYEQYF.

With respect to this clone: The germline gene is not matched at one end of the junction; a read error may be the cause. This chain connects TRBV28 to TRBJ1-3, with D unclear. The CDR3 totals 14 residues. Germline CDR1 is MDHEN and CDR2 is SYDVKM. The CDR3: CASSLWRDGNTIYF. The CDR3 bases are TGTGCCAGCAGTCTATGGAGGGATGGAAACACCATATATTTT.

This rearrangement joins TRBV6-5 to TRBJ1-2; D gene unclear. Germline V gene data show CDR1 as MNHEY and CDR2 as SVGAGI. The V end was cut by 8 bases, the J end by 8 bases, with 18 bases between. The CDR3 consists of 13 residues. DNA of the CDR3: TGTGCCAGCCACCGTCATGAGACAAGCGGCTACACCTTC. Translating it yields CASHRHETSGYTF.

CDR3 DNA: TGTGCCAGCACTGACAGGGGAACCGGGGAGCTGTTTTTT. This encodes CASTDRGTGELFF. The genes are TRBV2 and TRBJ2-2, with 8 positions matching TRBD1. Germline CDR1 is SNHLY and CDR2 is FYNNEI. Germline trimming cut 7 bases from V and 5 bases from J; bases unmatched to any gene: 3. The CDR3 runs to 13 residues.

The CDR3, as DNA: TGTGCCAGCAGTGAAGCTCCTCGCTCGGGACAGGGCAATCAGCCCCAGCATTTT. This translates into CASSEAPRSGQGNQPQHF. This chain joins TRBV6-1 and TRBJ1-5; TRBD1 matches at 8 bases. The trim removed 0 bases at V and 2 bases at J, leaving 9 bases unmatched. The CDR3 has 18 residues. CDR1 and CDR2 from the germline V gene are MNHNS and SASEGT.

The chain joins TRBV11-2 to TRBJ1-2; D might be TRBD1 (6 bases). This CDR3 has 14 amino acids. V was cut by 5 bases and J by 4 bases, with 14 bases left in between. Germline V gene lookup returns CDR1 SGHAT and CDR2 FQNNGV. In DNA form, the CDR3 reads TGTGCCAGCAGCCTCAGATGGGGGGCCTATGGCTACACCTTC. Translating gives CASSLRWGAYGYTF.